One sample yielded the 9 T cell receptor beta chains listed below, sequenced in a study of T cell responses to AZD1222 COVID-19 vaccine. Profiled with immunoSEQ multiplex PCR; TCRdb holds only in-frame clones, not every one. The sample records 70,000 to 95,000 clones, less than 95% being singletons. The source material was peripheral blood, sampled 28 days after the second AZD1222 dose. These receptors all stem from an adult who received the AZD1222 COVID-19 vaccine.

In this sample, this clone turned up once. This CDR3 is CASSPDGSNQPQHF. The DNA of the CDR3 is TGTGCCAGCAGTCCCGACGGCAGCAATCAGCCCCAGCATTTT. V is TRBV6-5 and J is TRBJ1-5; the D is unclear. The germline CDR1 and CDR2 sequences are MNHEY and SVGAGI. Trimming stripped 5 bases from V and 1 base from J, with 9 bases between. The CDR3 is 14 amino acids.

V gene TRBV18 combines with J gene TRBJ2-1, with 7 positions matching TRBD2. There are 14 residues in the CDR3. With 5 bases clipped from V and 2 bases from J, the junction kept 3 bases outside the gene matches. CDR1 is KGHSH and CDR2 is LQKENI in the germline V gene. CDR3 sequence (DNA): TGTGCCAGCTCAAAGGGAGGGACCTACAATGAGCAGTTCTTC. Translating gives CASSKGGTYNEQFF.

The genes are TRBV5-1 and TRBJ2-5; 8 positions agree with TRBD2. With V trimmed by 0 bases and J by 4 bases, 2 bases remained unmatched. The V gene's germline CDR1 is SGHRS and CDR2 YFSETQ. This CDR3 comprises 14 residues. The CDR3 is CASSLVLAGETQYF. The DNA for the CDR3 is TGCGCCAGCAGCTTGGTGCTAGCGGGAGAGACCCAGTACTTC.

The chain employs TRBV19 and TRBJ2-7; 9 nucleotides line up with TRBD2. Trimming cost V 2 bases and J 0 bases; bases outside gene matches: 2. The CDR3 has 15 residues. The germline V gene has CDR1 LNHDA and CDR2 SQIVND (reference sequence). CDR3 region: CASSILAGASYEQYF. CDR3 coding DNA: TGTGCCAGTAGTATATTAGCGGGGGCCTCCTACGAGCAGTACTTC.

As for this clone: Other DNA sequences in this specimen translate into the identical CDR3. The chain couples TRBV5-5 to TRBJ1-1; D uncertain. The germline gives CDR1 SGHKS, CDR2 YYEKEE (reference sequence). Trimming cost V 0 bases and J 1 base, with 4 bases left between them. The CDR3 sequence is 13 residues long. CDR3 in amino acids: CASSLGGNTEAFF. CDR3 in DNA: TGTGCCAGCAGCTTGGGCGGGAACACTGAAGCTTTCTTT.

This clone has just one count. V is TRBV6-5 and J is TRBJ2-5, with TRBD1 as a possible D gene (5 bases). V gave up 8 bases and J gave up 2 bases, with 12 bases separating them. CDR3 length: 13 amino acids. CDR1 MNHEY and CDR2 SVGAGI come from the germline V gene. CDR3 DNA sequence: TGTGCCAGCTCGGACACCCAACAAGAGACCCAGTACTTC. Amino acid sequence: CASSDTQQETQYF.

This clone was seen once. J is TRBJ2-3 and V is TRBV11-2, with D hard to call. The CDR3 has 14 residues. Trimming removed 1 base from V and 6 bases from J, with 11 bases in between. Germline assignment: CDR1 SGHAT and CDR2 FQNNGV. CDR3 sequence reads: CASSLGPITDTQYF. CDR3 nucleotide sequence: TGTGCCAGCAGCTTAGGCCCTATAACCGATACGCAGTATTTT. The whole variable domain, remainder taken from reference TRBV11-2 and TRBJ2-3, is EAGVAQSPRYKIIEKRQSVAFWCNPISGHATLYWYQQILGQGPKLLIQFQNNGVVDDSQLPKDRFSAERLKGVDSTLKIQPAKLEDSAVYLCASSLGPITDTQYFGPGTRLTVL.

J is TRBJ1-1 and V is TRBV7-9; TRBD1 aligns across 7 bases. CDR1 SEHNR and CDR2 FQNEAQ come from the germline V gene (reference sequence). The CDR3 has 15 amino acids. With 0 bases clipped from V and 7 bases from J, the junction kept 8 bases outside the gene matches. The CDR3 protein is CASSLANGQAGEAFF. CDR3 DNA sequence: TGTGCCAGCAGCTTAGCCAATGGACAGGCGGGTGAAGCTTTCTTT.

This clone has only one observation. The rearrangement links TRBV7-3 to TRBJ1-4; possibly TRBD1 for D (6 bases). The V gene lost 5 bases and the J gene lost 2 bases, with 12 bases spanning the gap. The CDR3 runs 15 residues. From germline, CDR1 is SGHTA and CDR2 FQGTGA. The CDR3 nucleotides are TGTGCCAGCAGCCTACAGGGTGCTACTAATGAAAAACTGTTTTTT. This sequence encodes CASSLQGATNEKLFF.